The text below deals with one T cell receptor (beta chain). This sample stems from a study of patients and donors after allogeneic stem cell transplantation. TCRdb redid the calling of the RT-PCR reads with MiXCR, one entry per CDR3 protein. This repertoire shows approximately 250,000 distinct CDR3 sequences, about 14% found once; its top ten account for approximately 10%. CDR1 SEHNR and CDR2 FQNEAQ come from the germline V gene (reference sequence). This CDR3 has 16 residues. V was shortened by 4 bases and J by 2 bases, with 14 bases between the two germline ends. The sequenced material came from blood, either unsorted or a sorted T cell fraction (not recorded which). V is TRBV7-9 and J is TRBJ2-2, with D tentatively TRBD1 (6 bases). This clonotype was sampled from a human donor who was either an allogeneic HSCT recipient or a stem cell or donor lymphocyte infusion donor (not recorded which). It is not recorded whose cells these are; they may come from a transplant donor. The CDR3 loop is CASSSDWGLNTGELFF. The CDR3 bases are TGTGCCAGCAGCTCCGACTGGGGGCTAAACACCGGGGAGCTGTTTTTT. The full variable domain, rest sourced from reference TRBV7-9 and TRBJ2-2, is DTGVSQNPRHKITKRGQNVTFRCDPISEHNRLYWYRQTLGQGPEFLTYFQNEAQLEKSRLLSDRFSAERPKGSFSTLEIQRTEQGDSAMYLCASSSDWGLNTGELFFGEGSRLTVL.